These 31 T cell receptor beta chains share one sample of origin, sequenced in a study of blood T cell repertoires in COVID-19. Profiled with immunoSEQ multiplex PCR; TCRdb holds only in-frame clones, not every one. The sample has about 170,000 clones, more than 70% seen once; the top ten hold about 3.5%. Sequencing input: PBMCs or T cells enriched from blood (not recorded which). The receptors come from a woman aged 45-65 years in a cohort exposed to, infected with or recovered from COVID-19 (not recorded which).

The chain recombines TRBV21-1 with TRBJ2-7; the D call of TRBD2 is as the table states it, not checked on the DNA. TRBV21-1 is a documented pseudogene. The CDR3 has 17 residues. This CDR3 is CASSKRTSGCFSYEQYF. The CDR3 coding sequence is TGTGCCAGCAGCAAAAGAACTAGCGGATGCTTCTCCTACGAGCAGTACTTC.

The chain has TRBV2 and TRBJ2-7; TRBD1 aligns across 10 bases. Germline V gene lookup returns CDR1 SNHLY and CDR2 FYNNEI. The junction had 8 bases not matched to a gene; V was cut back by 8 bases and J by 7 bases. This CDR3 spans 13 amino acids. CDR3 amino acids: CASRDRGVWEQYF. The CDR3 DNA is TGTGCCAGCCGGGACAGGGGTGTCTGGGAGCAGTACTTC.

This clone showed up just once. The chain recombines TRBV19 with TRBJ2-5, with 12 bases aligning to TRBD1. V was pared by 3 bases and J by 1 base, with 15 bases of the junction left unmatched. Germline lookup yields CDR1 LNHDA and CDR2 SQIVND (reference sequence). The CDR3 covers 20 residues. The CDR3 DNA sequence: TGTGCCAGTAGTATGTACCCTCCGGGACAGGGGGCCCCTATCCAAGAGACCCAGTACTTC. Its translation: CASSMYPPGQGAPIQETQYF.

The CDR3 nucleotides are TGCGCCAGCAGTCTCGACTTTACAGATACGCAGTATTTT. Encoded protein: CASSLDFTDTQYF. V usage is TRBV5-1 and J usage is TRBJ2-3, with D unresolved. The CDR3 length is 13 residues. From germline, CDR1 is SGHRS and CDR2 YFSETQ. The germline V and J ends were trimmed by 5 bases and 3 bases, with 10 bases remaining between them.

This CDR3 reads CASSATGGEGMNTEAFF. CDR3 in DNA: TGTGCCAGCAGCGCCACAGGGGGCGAGGGGATGAACACTGAAGCTTTCTTT. This chain connects TRBV13 to TRBJ1-1; 9 bases line up with TRBD1. Germline V lookup: CDR1 PRHDT, CDR2 FYEKMQ (reference sequence). The J segment lost 0 bases and the V segment lost 5 bases, leaving 10 bases of the junction unmatched. The CDR3 has 17 amino acids.

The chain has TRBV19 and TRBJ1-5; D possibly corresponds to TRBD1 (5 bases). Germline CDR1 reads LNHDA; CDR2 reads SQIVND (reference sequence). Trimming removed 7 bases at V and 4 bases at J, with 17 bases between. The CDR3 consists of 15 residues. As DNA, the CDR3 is TGTGCCAGTAAGGAAAGTAGGGAGGGGAATCAGCCCCAGCATTTT. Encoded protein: CASKESREGNQPQHF.

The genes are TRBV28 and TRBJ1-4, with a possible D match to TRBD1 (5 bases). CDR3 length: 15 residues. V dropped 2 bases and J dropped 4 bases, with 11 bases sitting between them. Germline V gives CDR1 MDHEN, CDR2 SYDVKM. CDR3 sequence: CASSLPTGYNEKLFF. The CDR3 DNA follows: TGTGCCAGCAGTTTACCTACAGGCTATAATGAAAAACTGTTTTTT. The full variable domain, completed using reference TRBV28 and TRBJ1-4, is DVKVTQSSRYLVKRTGEKVFLECVQDMDHENMFWYRQDPGLGLRLIYFSYDVKMKEKGDIPEGYSVSREKKERFSLILESASTNQTSMYLCASSLPTGYNEKLFFGSGTQLSVL.

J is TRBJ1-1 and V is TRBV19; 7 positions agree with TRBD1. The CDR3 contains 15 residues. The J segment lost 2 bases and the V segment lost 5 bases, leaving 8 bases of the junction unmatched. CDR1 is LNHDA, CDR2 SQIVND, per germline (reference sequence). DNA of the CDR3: TGTGCCAGTAGTCTCAGAACAGGGGTTAACACTGAAGCTTTCTTT. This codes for CASSLRTGVNTEAFF. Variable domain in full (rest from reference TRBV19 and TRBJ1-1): DGGITQSPKYLFRKEGQNVTLSCEQNLNHDAMYWYRQDPGQGLRLIYYSQIVNDFQKGDIAEGYSVSREKKESFPLTVTSAQKNPTAFYLCASSLRTGVNTEAFFGQGTRLTVV.

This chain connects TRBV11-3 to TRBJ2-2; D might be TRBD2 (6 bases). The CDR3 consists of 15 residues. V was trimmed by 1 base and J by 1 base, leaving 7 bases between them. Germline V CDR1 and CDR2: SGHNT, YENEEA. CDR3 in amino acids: CASSLGLENTGELFF. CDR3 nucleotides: TGTGCCAGCAGCTTAGGACTAGAGAACACCGGGGAGCTGTTTTTT.

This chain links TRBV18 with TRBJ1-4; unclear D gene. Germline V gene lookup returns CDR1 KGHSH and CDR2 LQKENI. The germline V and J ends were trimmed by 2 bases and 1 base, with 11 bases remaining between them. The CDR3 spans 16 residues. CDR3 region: CASSPVWGETNEKLFF. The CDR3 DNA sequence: TGTGCCAGCTCACCAGTGTGGGGAGAAACTAATGAAAAACTGTTTTTT.

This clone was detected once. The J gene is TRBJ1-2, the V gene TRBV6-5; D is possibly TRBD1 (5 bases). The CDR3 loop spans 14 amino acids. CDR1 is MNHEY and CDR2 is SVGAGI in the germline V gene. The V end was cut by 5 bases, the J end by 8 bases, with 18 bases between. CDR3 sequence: CASSTREGLRGYTF. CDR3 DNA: TGTGCCAGCAGTACCCGGGAGGGGTTAAGGGGCTACACCTTC.

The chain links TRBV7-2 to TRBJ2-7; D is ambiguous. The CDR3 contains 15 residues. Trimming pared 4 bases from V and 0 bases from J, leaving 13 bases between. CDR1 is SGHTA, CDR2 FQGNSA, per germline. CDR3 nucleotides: TGTGCCAGCAGCTCAAGGTCAGGCAACTCCTACGAGCAGTACTTC. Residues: CASSSRSGNSYEQYF.

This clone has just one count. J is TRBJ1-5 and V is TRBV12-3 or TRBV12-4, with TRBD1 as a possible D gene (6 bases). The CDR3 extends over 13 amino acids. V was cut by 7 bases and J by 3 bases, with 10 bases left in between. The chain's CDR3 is CASTGDDNQPQHF. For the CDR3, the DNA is TGTGCCAGCACAGGGGACGACAATCAGCCCCAGCATTTT.

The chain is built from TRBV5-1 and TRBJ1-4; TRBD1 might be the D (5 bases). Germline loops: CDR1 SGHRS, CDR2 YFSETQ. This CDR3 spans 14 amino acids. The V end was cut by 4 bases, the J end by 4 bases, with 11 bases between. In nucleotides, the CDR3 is TGCGCCAGCAGCCTAGACAGTTTTAATGAAAAACTGTTTTTT. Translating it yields CASSLDSFNEKLFF. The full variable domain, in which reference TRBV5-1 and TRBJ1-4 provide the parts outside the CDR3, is KAGVTQTPRYLIKTRGQQVTLSCSPISGHRSVSWYQQTPGQGLQFLFEYFSETQRNKGNFPGRFSGRQFSNSRSEMNVSTLELGDSALYLCASSLDSFNEKLFFGSGTQLSVL.

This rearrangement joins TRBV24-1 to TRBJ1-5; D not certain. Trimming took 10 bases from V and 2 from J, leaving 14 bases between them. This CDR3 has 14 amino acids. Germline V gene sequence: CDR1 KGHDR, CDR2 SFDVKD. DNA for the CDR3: TGTGCCACGGGGTGGGGAGTGGGCAATCAGCCCCAGCATTTT. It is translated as CATGWGVGNQPQHF.

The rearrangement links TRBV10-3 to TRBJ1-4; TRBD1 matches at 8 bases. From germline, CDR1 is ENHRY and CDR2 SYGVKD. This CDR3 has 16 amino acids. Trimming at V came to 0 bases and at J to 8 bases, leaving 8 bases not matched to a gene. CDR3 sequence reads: CAISESAGTGSEKLFF. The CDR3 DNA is TGTGCCATCAGTGAGTCGGCCGGGACAGGAAGCGAAAAACTGTTTTTT.

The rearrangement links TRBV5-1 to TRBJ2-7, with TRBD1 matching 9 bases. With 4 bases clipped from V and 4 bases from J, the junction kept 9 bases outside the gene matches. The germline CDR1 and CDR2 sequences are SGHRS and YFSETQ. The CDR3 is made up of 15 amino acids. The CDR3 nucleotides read TGCGCCAGCAGCATTTGGACAGGGGTTGGGTACGAGCAGTACTTC. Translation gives CASSIWTGVGYEQYF.

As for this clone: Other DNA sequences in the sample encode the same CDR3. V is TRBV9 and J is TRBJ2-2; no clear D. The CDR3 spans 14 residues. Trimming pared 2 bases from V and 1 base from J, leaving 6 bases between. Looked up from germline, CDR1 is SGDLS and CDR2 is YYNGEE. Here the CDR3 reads CASSVSGNTGELFF. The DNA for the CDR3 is TGTGCCAGCAGCGTGTCGGGGAACACCGGGGAGCTGTTTTTT.

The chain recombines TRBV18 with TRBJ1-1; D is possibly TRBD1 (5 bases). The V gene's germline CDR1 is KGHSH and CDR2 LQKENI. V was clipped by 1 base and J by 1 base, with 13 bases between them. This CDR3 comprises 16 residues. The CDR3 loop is CASSPLTPGENTEAFF. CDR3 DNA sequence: TGTGCCAGCTCACCACTGACGCCGGGGGAGAACACTGAAGCTTTCTTT.

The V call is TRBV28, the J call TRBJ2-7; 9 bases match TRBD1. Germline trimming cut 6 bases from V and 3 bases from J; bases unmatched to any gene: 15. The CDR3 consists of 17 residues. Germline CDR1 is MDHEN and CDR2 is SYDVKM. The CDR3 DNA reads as TGTGCCAGCAGACATCCCCCGGGACAGGGTTGGATCTACGAGCAGTACTTC. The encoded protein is CASRHPPGQGWIYEQYF.

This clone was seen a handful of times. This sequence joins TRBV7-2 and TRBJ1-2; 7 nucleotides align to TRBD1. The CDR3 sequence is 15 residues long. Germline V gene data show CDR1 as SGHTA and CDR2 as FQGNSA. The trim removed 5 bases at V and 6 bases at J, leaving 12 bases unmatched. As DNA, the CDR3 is TGTGCCAGCAGCATCCGGACAGGAGAGGGTAATGGCTACACCTTC. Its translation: CASSIRTGEGNGYTF.

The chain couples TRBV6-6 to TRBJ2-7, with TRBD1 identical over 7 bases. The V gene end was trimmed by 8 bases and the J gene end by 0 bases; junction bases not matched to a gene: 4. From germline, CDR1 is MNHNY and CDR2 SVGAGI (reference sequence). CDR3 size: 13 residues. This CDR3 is CASEAGGSYEQYF. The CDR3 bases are TGTGCCAGCGAGGCAGGGGGCTCCTACGAGCAGTACTTC.

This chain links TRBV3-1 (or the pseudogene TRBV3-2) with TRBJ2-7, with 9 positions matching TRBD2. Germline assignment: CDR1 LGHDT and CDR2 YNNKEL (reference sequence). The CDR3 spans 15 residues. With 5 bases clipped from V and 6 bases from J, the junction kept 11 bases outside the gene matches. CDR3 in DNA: TGTGCCAGCAGCTCGGGACTTAGCGGGAGTGGCGAGCAGTACTTC. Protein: CASSSGLSGSGEQYF.

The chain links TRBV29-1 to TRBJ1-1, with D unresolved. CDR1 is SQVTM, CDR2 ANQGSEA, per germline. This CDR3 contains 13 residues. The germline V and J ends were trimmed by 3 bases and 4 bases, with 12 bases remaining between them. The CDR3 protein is CSVEEAPGTEAFF. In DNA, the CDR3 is TGCAGCGTTGAGGAGGCGCCAGGCACTGAAGCTTTCTTT.

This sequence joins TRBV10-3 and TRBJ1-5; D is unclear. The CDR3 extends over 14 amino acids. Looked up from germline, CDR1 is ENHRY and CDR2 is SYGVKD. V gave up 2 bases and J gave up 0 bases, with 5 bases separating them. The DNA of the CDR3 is TGTGCCATCAGTGAGACCTATAGCAATCAGCCCCAGCATTTT. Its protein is CAISETYSNQPQHF.

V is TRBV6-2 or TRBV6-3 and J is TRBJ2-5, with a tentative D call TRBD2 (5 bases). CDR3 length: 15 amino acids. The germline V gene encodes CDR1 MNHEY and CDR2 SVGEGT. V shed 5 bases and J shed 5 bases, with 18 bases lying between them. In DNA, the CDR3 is TGTGCCAGCAGTCCGACTTGGCTAGGAGGCGAGACCCAGTACTTC. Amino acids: CASSPTWLGGETQYF.

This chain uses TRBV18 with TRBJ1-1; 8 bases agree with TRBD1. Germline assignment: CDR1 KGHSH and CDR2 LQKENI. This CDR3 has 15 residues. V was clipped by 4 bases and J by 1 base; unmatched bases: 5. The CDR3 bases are TGTGCCAGCTCACGACGGACAGGGCCGAACACTGAAGCTTTCTTT. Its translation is CASSRRTGPNTEAFF.

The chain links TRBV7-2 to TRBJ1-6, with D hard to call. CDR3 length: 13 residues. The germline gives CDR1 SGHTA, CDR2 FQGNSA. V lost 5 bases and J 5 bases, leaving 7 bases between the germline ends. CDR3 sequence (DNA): TGTGCCAGCAGCAGCCTTAATAATTCACCCCTCCACTTT. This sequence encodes CASSSLNNSPLHF. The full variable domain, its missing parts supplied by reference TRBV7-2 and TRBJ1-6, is GAGVSQSPSNKVTEKGKDVELRCDPISGHTALYWYRQSLGQGLEFLIYFQGNSAPDKSGLPSDRFSAERTGGSVSTLTIQRTQQEDSAVYLCASSSLNNSPLHFGNGTRLTVT.

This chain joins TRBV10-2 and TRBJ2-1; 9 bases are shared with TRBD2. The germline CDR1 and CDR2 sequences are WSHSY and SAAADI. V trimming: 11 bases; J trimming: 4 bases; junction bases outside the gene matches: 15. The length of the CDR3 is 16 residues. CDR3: CAAGETTSGNYNEQFF. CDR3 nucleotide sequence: TGCGCCGCAGGGGAGACGACTAGCGGCAATTACAATGAGCAGTTCTTC.

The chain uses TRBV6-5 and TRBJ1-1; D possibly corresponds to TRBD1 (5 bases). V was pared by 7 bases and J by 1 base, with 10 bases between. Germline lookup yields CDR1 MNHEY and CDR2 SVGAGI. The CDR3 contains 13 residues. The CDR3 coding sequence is TGTGCCAGCAAAAGGACAAAGAACACTGAAGCTTTCTTT. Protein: CASKRTKNTEAFF.

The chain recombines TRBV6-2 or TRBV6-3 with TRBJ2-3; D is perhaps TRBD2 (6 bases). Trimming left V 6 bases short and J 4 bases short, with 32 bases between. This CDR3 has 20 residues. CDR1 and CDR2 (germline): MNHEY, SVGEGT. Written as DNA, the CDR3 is TGTGCCAGCAGCCCCGGGGGATCGGATCCCATGGCGTATGGGGCAGATACGCAGTATTTT. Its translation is CASSPGGSDPMAYGADTQYF.